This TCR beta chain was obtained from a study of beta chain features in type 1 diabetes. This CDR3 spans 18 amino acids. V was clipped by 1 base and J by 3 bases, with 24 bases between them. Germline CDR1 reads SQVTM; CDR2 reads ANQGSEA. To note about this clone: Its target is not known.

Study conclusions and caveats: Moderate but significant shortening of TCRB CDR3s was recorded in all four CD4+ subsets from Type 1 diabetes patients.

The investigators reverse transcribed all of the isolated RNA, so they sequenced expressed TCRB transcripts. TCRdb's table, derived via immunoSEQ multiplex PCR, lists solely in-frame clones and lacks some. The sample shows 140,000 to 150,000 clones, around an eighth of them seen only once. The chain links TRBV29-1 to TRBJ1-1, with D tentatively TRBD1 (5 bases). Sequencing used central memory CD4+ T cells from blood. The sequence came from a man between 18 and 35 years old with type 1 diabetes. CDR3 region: CSVEVWWGESSVDTEAFF. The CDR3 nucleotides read TGCAGCGTTGAAGTGTGGTGGGGGGAGAGTTCAGTGGACACTGAAGCTTTCTTT.